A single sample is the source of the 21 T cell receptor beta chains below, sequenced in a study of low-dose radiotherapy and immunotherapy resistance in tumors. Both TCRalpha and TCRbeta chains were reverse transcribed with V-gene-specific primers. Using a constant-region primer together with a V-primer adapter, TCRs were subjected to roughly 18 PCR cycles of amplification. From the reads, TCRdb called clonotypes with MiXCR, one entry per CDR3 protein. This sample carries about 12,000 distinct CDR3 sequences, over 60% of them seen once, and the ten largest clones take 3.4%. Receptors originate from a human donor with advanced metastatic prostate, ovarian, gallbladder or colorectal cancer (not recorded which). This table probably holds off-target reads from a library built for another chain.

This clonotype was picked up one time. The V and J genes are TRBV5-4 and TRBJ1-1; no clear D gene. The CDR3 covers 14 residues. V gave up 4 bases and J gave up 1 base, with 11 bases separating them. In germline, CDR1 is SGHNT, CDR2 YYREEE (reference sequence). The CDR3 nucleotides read TGTGCCAGCAGCCCGGACGTACCGAACACTGAAGCTTTCTTT. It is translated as CASSPDVPNTEAFF.

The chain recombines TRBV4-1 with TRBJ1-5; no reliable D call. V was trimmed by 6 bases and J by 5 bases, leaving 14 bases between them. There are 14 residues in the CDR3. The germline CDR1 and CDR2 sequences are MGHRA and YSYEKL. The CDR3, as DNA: TGCGCCAGCAGGTACCAGGTTGGGGATCAGCCCCAGCATTTT. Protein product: CASRYQVGDQPQHF.

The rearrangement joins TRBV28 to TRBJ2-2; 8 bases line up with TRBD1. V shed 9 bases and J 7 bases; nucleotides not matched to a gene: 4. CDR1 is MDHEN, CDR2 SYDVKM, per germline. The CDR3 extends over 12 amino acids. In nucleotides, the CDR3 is TGTGCCAGTACAGGGGGTGGCGGGGAGCTGTTTTTT. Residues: CASTGGGGELFF.

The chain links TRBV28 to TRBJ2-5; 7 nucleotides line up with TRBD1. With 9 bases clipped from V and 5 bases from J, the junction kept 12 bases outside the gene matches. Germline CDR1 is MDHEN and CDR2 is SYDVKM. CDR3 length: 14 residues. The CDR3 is CASCNPGQRETQYF. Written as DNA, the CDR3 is TGTGCCAGTTGCAACCCGGGACAGAGGGAGACCCAGTACTTC.

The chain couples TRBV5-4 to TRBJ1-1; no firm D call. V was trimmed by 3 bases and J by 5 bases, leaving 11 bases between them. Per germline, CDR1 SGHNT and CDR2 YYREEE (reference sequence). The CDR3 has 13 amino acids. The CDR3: CASSYGERTEAFF. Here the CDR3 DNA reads TGTGCCAGCAGCTACGGGGAGAGGACTGAAGCTTTCTTT.

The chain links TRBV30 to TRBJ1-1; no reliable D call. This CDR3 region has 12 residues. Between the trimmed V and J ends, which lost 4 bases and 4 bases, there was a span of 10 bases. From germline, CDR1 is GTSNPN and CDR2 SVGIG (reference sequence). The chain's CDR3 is CAWMNSGTEAFF. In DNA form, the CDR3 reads TGTGCCTGGATGAATTCGGGCACTGAAGCTTTCTTT. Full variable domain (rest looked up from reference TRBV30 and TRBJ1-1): SQTIHQWPATLVQPVGSPLSLECTVEGTSNPNLYWYRQAAGRGLQLLFYSVGIGQISSEVPQNLSASRPQDRQFILSSKKLLLSDSGFYLCAWMNSGTEAFFGQGTRLTVV.

The CDR3 coding sequence is TGTGCCACGTCGGGGAACAATCAGCCCCAGCATTTT. It encodes CATSGNNQPQHF. This sequence joins TRBV2 and TRBJ1-5, with D hard to call. V dropped 10 bases and J dropped 3 bases, with 10 bases sitting between them. The CDR3 length is 12 residues. The germline gives CDR1 SNHLY, CDR2 FYNNEI.

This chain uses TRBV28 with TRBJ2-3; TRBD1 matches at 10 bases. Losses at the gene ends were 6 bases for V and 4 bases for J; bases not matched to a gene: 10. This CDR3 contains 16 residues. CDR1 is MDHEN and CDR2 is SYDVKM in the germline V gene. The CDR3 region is CASRTGTGARPDTQYF. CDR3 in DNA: TGTGCCAGCAGGACCGGGACAGGGGCTCGACCAGATACGCAGTATTTT. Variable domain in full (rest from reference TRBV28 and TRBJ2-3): DVKVTQSSRYLVKRTGEKVFLECVQDMDHENMFWYRQDPGLGLRLIYFSYDVKMKEKGDIPEGYSVSREKKERFSLILESASTNQTSMYLCASRTGTGARPDTQYFGPGTRLTVL.

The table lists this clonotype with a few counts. The CDR3 bases are TGTGCCACAGGACAGGGAGGCGATGAGCAGTTCTTC. It codes for CATGQGGDEQFF. This chain uses TRBV10-3 with TRBJ2-1, with TRBD1 matching 8 bases. This CDR3 is built from 12 residues. Trimming at V came to 10 bases and at J to 8 bases, leaving 7 bases not matched to a gene. In germline, CDR1 is ENHRY, CDR2 SYGVKD.

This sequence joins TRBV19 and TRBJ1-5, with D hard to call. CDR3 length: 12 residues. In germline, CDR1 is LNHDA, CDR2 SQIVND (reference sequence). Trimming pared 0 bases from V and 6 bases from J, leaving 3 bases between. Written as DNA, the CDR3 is TGTGCCAGTAGTATAGATGTTCAGCCCCAGCATTTT. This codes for CASSIDVQPQHF.

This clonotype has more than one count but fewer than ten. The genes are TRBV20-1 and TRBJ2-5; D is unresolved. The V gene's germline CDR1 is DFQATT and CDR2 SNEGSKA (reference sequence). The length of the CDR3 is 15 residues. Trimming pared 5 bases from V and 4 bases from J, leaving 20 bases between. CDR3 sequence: CSAPPSVPGAETQYF. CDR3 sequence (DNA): TGCAGTGCTCCGCCCTCGGTCCCCGGCGCAGAGACCCAGTACTTC.

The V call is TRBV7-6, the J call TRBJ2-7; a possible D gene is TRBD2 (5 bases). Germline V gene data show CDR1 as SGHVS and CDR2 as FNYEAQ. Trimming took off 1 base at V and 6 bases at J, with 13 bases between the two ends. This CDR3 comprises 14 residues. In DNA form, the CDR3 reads TGTGCCAGCAGCTTAGAAGGAGGTAGAACCGAGCAGTACTTC. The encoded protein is CASSLEGGRTEQYF. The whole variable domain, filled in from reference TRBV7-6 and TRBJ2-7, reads GAGVSQSPRYKVTKRGQDVALRCDPISGHVSLYWYRQALGQGPEFLTYFNYEAQQDKSGLPNDRFSAERPEGSISTLTIQRTEQRDSAMYRCASSLEGGRTEQYFGPGTRLTVT.

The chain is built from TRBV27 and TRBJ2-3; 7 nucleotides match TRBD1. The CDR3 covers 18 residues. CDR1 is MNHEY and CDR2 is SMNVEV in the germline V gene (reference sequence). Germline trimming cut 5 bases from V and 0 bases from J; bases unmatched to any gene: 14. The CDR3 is CASSKRKTGATSTDTQYF. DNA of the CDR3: TGTGCCAGCAGTAAGCGGAAAACAGGGGCCACTAGCACAGATACGCAGTATTTT.

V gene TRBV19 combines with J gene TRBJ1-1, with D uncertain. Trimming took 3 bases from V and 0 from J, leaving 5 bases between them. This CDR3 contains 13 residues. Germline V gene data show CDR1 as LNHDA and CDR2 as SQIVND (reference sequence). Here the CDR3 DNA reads TGTGCCAGTAGTATGAAGGTGAACACTGAAGCTTTCTTT. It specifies CASSMKVNTEAFF.

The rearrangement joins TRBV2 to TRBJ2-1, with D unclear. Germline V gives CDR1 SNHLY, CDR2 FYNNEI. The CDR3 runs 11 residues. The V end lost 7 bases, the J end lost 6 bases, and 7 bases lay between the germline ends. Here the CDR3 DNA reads TGTGCCAGCACATACTCCAATGAGCAGTTCTTC. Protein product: CASTYSNEQFF.

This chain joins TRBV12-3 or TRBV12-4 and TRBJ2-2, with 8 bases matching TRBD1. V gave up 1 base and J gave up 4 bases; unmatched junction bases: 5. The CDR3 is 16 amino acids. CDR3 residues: CASSLGQGALTGELFF. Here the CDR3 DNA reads TGTGCCAGCAGTTTAGGGCAGGGGGCGCTCACCGGGGAGCTGTTTTTT.

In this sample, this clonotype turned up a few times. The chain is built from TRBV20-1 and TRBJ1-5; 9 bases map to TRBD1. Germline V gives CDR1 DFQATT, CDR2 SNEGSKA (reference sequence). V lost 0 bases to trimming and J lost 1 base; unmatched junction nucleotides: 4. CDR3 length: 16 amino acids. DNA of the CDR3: TGCAGTGCTAGAGAAACAGGGGGCGTGAGCAATCAGCCCCAGCATTTT. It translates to CSARETGGVSNQPQHF.

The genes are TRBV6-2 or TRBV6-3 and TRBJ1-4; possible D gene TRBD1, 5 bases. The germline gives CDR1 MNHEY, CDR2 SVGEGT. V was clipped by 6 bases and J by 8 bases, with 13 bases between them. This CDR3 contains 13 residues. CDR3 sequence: CASRMAGKEKLFF. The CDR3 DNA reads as TGTGCCAGCAGAATGGCAGGGAAGGAAAAACTGTTTTTT.

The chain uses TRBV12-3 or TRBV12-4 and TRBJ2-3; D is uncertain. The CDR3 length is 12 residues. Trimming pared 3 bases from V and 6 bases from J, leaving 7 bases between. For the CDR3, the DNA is TGTGCCAGCAGTTTCGTAGAGGATACGCAGTATTTT. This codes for CASSFVEDTQYF.

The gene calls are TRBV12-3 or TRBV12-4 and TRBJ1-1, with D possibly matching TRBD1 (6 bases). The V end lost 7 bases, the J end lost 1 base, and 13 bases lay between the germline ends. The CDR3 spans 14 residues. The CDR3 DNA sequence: TGTGCCAGCAAGCCGACAGGTGAGAACACTGAAGCTTTCTTT. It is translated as CASKPTGENTEAFF.

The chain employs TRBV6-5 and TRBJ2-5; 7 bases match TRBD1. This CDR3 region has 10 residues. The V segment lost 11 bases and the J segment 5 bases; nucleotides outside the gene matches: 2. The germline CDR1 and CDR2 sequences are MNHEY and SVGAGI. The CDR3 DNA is TGTGCCGCCAGGGGGGAGACCCAGTACTTC. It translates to CAARGETQYF.